A selection of T cell receptor beta chains follows, all from one sample in a study of T cell responses to AZD1222 COVID-19 vaccine. The method was immunoSEQ multiplex PCR; TCRdb's version includes in-frame clones alone and lacks a portion of them. In the table there are over 150,000 clones, approximately 90% of which are singletons. This material consisted of peripheral blood, taken on day 0 of AZD1222 vaccination. The source is an adult in good health. Both conserved end residues are part of each CDR3. The D gene is left open where the match is weak. Clone sizes are given selectively: once, few, many, or a class where the clone is expanded.

cdr3_aa: CASSQDTAYEQYF; cdr3_nt: TGTGCCAGCAGCCAAGATACGGCCTACGAGCAGTACTTC; j_call: TRBJ2-7; clone_size: .; d_call: .; v_call: TRBV4-2
cdr3_aa: CASSLGSNQPQHF; cdr3_nt: TGTGCCAGCAGTTTAGGCAGCAATCAGCCCCAGCATTTT; j_call: TRBJ1-5; clone_size: .; d_call: .; v_call: TRBV12-3/TRBV12-4
cdr3_aa: CASSFAGGDGYTF; cdr3_nt: TGTGCCAGCAGTTTCGCCGGGGGGGATGGCTACACCTTC; j_call: TRBJ1-2; clone_size: .; d_call: .; v_call: TRBV12-3/TRBV12-4
cdr3_aa: CASSRDRFGTEAFF; cdr3_nt: TGCGCCAGCAGTCGTGACAGGTTTGGAACTGAAGCTTTCTTT; j_call: TRBJ1-1; clone_size: .; d_call: .; v_call: TRBV10-1
cdr3_aa: CASSHYPGQGYFGAEAFF; cdr3_nt: TGTGCCAGCAGCCATTACCCGGGACAGGGGTATTTCGGGGCTGAAGCTTTCTTT; j_call: TRBJ1-1; clone_size: .; d_call: TRBD1; v_call: TRBV5-5
cdr3_aa: CAISESTGRTETQYF; cdr3_nt: TGTGCCATCAGTGAGTCAACGGGCCGCACAGAGACCCAGTACTTC; j_call: TRBJ2-5; clone_size: .; d_call: .; v_call: TRBV10-3
cdr3_aa: CASSLGAGDEQFF; cdr3_nt: TGTGCCAGCAGCTTAGGGGCGGGAGACGAGCAGTTCTTC; j_call: TRBJ2-1; clone_size: .; d_call: TRBD2; v_call: TRBV7-2
cdr3_aa: CASSEGQSSYNSPLHF; cdr3_nt: TGTGCCAGCAGTGAGGGGCAGAGCTCCTATAATTCACCCCTCCACTTT; j_call: TRBJ1-6; clone_size: .; d_call: .; v_call: TRBV2
cdr3_aa: CASSYSVGGYNEQFF; cdr3_nt: TGTGCCAGCAGTTACTCGGTGGGAGGCTACAATGAGCAGTTCTTC; j_call: TRBJ2-1; clone_size: once; d_call: .; v_call: TRBV6-2/TRBV6-3
cdr3_aa: CASSGASGGAGVNEQFF; cdr3_nt: TGCGCCAGCAGTGGCGCAAGCGGGGGGGCTGGAGTAAATGAGCAGTTCTTC; j_call: TRBJ2-1; clone_size: .; d_call: TRBD2; v_call: TRBV10-2
cdr3_aa: CASSHRSHHNTGELFF; cdr3_nt: TGCGCCAGCAGCCACCGCAGTCACCACAACACCGGGGAGCTGTTTTTT; j_call: TRBJ2-2; clone_size: .; d_call: .; v_call: TRBV4-1
cdr3_aa: CASSLAFETRYNEQFF; cdr3_nt: TGTGCCAGCAGTCTAGCATTCGAGACCCGCTACAATGAGCAGTTCTTC; j_call: TRBJ2-1; clone_size: .; d_call: .; v_call: TRBV27
cdr3_aa: CASSKERNTIYF; cdr3_nt: TGTGCCAGCAGCAAAGAGAGAAACACCATATATTTT; j_call: TRBJ1-3; clone_size: .; d_call: .; v_call: TRBV7-9
cdr3_aa: CASSPGTAGEQYF; cdr3_nt: TGTGCCAGCTCACCAGGGACAGCGGGAGAGCAGTACTTC; j_call: TRBJ2-7; clone_size: once; d_call: .; v_call: TRBV18
cdr3_aa: CASSRSSGANVLTF; cdr3_nt: TGTGCCAGCAGCCGATCCTCTGGGGCCAACGTCCTGACTTTC; j_call: TRBJ2-6; clone_size: .; d_call: .; v_call: TRBV7-3
cdr3_aa: CASSQAYEQYF; cdr3_nt: TGTGCCAGCAGCCAAGCATACGAGCAGTACTTC; j_call: TRBJ2-7; clone_size: .; d_call: .; v_call: TRBV3-1/TRBV3-2
cdr3_aa: CASSLRKAYNSPLHF; cdr3_nt: TGTGCCAGTAGTCTGCGGAAGGCCTATAATTCACCCCTCCACTTT; j_call: TRBJ1-6; clone_size: .; d_call: .; v_call: TRBV19
cdr3_aa: CASSGGLLNTGELFF; cdr3_nt: TGTGCCAGCAGCGGGGGACTTCTGAACACCGGGGAGCTGTTTTTT; j_call: TRBJ2-2; clone_size: .; d_call: .; v_call: TRBV7-2
cdr3_aa: CASSLGPAGLAGNEQFF; cdr3_nt: TGTGCCAGCAGCTTAGGACCCGCGGGACTAGCCGGCAATGAGCAGTTCTTC; j_call: TRBJ2-1; clone_size: .; d_call: TRBD2; v_call: TRBV7-8
cdr3_aa: CASSPGLLTNYGYTF; cdr3_nt: TGCGCCAGCAGCCCGGGACTTTTGACTAACTATGGCTACACCTTC; j_call: TRBJ1-2; clone_size: .; d_call: .; v_call: TRBV5-1
cdr3_aa: CTSSLMGGVADTQYF; cdr3_nt: TGTACCAGCAGCTTAATGGGCGGGGTGGCAGATACGCAGTATTTT; j_call: TRBJ2-3; clone_size: .; d_call: .; v_call: TRBV7-2
cdr3_aa: CASRGPERRGSDTQYF; cdr3_nt: TGCGCCAGCAGAGGGCCCGAGCGGAGGGGGTCAGATACGCAGTATTTT; j_call: TRBJ2-3; clone_size: .; d_call: .; v_call: TRBV4-1
cdr3_aa: CASSSRGPGNSPLHF; cdr3_nt: TGTGCCAGCAGCTCCAGGGGGCCAGGGAATTCACCCCTCCACTTT; j_call: TRBJ1-6; clone_size: once; d_call: TRBD1; v_call: TRBV11-2
cdr3_aa: CASSAGTPTYEQYF; cdr3_nt: TGTGCCAGCAGCGCCGGGACACCAACCTACGAGCAGTACTTC; j_call: TRBJ2-7; clone_size: .; d_call: .; v_call: TRBV21-1
cdr3_aa: CASSSHPGPGTGANVLTF; cdr3_nt: TGTGCCAGCAGTTCTCATCCGGGTCCCGGGACCGGGGCCAACGTCCTGACTTTC; j_call: TRBJ2-6; clone_size: .; d_call: .; v_call: TRBV28
cdr3_aa: CASSLHQGGELFF; cdr3_nt: TGTGCCAGCAGTTTGCATCAGGGCGGGGAGCTGTTTTTT; j_call: TRBJ2-2; clone_size: .; d_call: .; v_call: TRBV12-3/TRBV12-4
cdr3_aa: CASSPPTSRTGELFF; cdr3_nt: TGTGCCAGCTCACCACCGACTAGCCGCACCGGGGAGCTGTTTTTT; j_call: TRBJ2-2; clone_size: few; d_call: TRBD2; v_call: TRBV18
cdr3_aa: CASQRGANVLTF; cdr3_nt: TGTGCCAGCCAGCGGGGGGCCAACGTCCTGACTTTC; j_call: TRBJ2-6; clone_size: .; d_call: .; v_call: TRBV11-2
cdr3_aa: CASRLGGGLRQYF; cdr3_nt: TGTGCCAGCAGGTTAGGCGGGGGCCTGCGGCAGTACTTC; j_call: TRBJ2-7; clone_size: few; d_call: .; v_call: TRBV5-7
cdr3_aa: CASSPGGAGDNEQFF; cdr3_nt: TGTGCCAGCAGTCCCGGGGGAGCGGGGGACAATGAGCAGTTCTTC; j_call: TRBJ2-1; clone_size: .; d_call: TRBD2; v_call: TRBV6-2/TRBV6-3
cdr3_aa: CAISEGRDLSYEQYF; cdr3_nt: TGTGCCATCAGTGAAGGGAGGGACCTCTCCTACGAGCAGTACTTC; j_call: TRBJ2-7; clone_size: .; d_call: TRBD2; v_call: TRBV10-3
cdr3_aa: CASSPNLGANGYTF; cdr3_nt: TGTGCCAGCAGCCCCAACCTGGGGGCGAACGGCTACACCTTC; j_call: TRBJ1-2; clone_size: .; d_call: .; v_call: TRBV11-2
cdr3_aa: CASSQGQGTNTGELFF; cdr3_nt: TGCGCCAGCAGCCAGGGACAGGGAACGAACACCGGGGAGCTGTTTTTT; j_call: TRBJ2-2; clone_size: .; d_call: TRBD1; v_call: TRBV4-1
cdr3_aa: CASRGRLPMGQYF; cdr3_nt: TGTGCCAGCAGGGGGCGTCTCCCTATGGGCCAGTACTTC; j_call: TRBJ2-5; clone_size: .; d_call: .; v_call: TRBV28
cdr3_aa: CASSIDLDSNSNQPQHF; cdr3_nt: TGTGCCAGTAGTATAGATTTGGACAGTAATAGCAATCAGCCCCAGCATTTT; j_call: TRBJ1-5; clone_size: once; d_call: .; v_call: TRBV19
cdr3_aa: CASRLQGSLSPAFF; cdr3_nt: TGTGCCAGCAGGTTACAGGGTTCCTTATCCCCAGCTTTCTTT; j_call: TRBJ1-1; clone_size: .; d_call: .; v_call: TRBV6-5
cdr3_aa: CATSARPGNEQFF; cdr3_nt: TGTGCCACCAGTGCCCGCCCCGGAAATGAGCAGTTCTTC; j_call: TRBJ2-1; clone_size: .; d_call: .; v_call: TRBV24-1
cdr3_aa: CASSLMGWDQPQHF; cdr3_nt: TGTGCCAGCAGTTTAATGGGATGGGATCAGCCCCAGCATTTT; j_call: TRBJ1-5; clone_size: .; d_call: .; v_call: TRBV27
cdr3_aa: CASSMGEGHEAFF; cdr3_nt: TGTGCCAGCAGCATGGGTGAGGGCCATGAAGCTTTCTTT; j_call: TRBJ1-1; clone_size: .; d_call: .; v_call: TRBV28
cdr3_aa: CASSVASNTEAFF; cdr3_nt: TGTGCCAGCAGCGTCGCCTCGAACACTGAAGCTTTCTTT; j_call: TRBJ1-1; clone_size: .; d_call: .; v_call: TRBV9
cdr3_aa: CASSIDQSYNQPQHF; cdr3_nt: TGTGCCAGTAGTATAGACCAATCTTACAATCAGCCCCAGCATTTT; j_call: TRBJ1-5; clone_size: .; d_call: .; v_call: TRBV19
cdr3_aa: CASSQTGDNEKLFF; cdr3_nt: TGTGCCAGCTCACAGACAGGGGATAATGAAAAACTGTTTTTT; j_call: TRBJ1-4; clone_size: .; d_call: TRBD1; v_call: TRBV18
cdr3_aa: CASSRTFFGTEKLFF; cdr3_nt: TGTGCCAGCAGCCGGACCTTCTTCGGGACTGAAAAACTGTTTTTT; j_call: TRBJ1-4; clone_size: .; d_call: .; v_call: TRBV3-1/TRBV3-2
cdr3_aa: CASSYQSSYEQYF; cdr3_nt: TGTGCCAGCAGTTACCAGAGCTCCTACGAGCAGTACTTC; j_call: TRBJ2-7; clone_size: .; d_call: .; v_call: TRBV6-6
cdr3_aa: CASRKGKDTEAFF; cdr3_nt: TGTGCCAGCAGGAAGGGCAAGGACACTGAAGCTTTCTTT; j_call: TRBJ1-1; clone_size: .; d_call: .; v_call: TRBV6-4